The present TCR beta chain was sequenced within a study of cytomegalovirus exposure and HLA in healthy donors. Study in general: Early released data comprised tens of millions of unique TCRs from HLA-typed donors. Broader study findings: Researchers reported in a later analysis that common viral pathogens appeared linked to several top clusters. Productive status was seen about 87% or about 30% of the time for most TCR beta V segments in an earlier analysis.

This clone was seen a few times. Its antigen is unidentified. PCR primers comprised 60 Vbeta and 13 Jbeta primers. TCRdb's copy holds only in-frame clones and misses some; the assay was immunoSEQ multiplex PCR. The top ten hold 5.5% of the sample, which has roughly 120,000 clones, 8.5% seen once. This clonotype was sampled from a man aged 35 to 55 in good health and CMV-seronegative. Sequenced material: PBMCs.

The CDR3 DNA follows: TGTGCCAGCAGTGAAGGCAGGGCCACAGATACGCAGTATTTT. Translated: CASSEGRATDTQYF. This rearrangement joins TRBV6-1 to TRBJ2-3; TRBD1 is a possible D gene (5 bases). CDR1 and CDR2 (germline): MNHNS, SASEGT. The germline V and J ends were trimmed by 1 base and 2 bases, with 7 bases remaining between them. The CDR3 sequence is 14 residues long.